These 17 T cell receptor beta chains share one sample of origin, sequenced in a study of identical twins (dated by TCRdb to between 2015 and 2016). Receptor libraries were prepared by 5' RACE. Sequencing used an Illumina HiSeq 2000. TCRdb ran its own pipeline on the public reads, namely fastp trimming at Q25 and MiXCR clone calling, and kept in-frame beta chains. Each entry merges the rows of one CDR3 protein and shows their most common DNA and genes. This sample is represented by some 440,000 distinct CDR3 sequences; 20% to 25% of them were singletons. The ten largest clones add up to around 3% of the sample. These data were also reused for a study on T cells expressing NK-cell markers.

Sequencing was carried out using CD4+ T cells sorted from blood. These TCRs come from a woman between 18 and 29 years old in good health.

This rearrangement joins TRBV5-1 to TRBJ2-5; D not certain. Germline loops: CDR1 SGHRS, CDR2 YFSETQ. The V and J ends lost 2 bases and 1 base respectively, with 24 bases between them. CDR3 length equals 19 residues. Here the CDR3 DNA reads TGCGCCAGCAGCTTCAATTATAGAAGGTCTGAGAAAAGCCAAGAGACCCAGTACTTC. Protein sequence: CASSFNYRRSEKSQETQYF.

The rearrangement uses TRBV30 and TRBJ1-1; D remains unclear. CDR3 length: 11 residues. V lost 8 bases and J lost 2, with 9 bases in between. Germline CDR1 is GTSNPN and CDR2 is SVGIG (reference sequence). CDR3 DNA: TGTGCCCGTGGCCTAAACACTGAAGCTTTCTTT. The encoded protein is CARGLNTEAFF.

This clonotype occurred many times. The chain has TRBV20-1 and TRBJ2-7; weak D call: TRBD1 (5 bases). This CDR3 spans 13 amino acids. With 3 bases removed from V and 3 bases from J, the gap between germline ends came to 12 bases. Germline V gene sequence: CDR1 DFQATT, CDR2 SNEGSKA (reference sequence). DNA for the CDR3: TGCAGTGCTAGTAGGGGCCCCAACTACGAGCAGTACTTC. Its protein product is CSASRGPNYEQYF.

CDR3 sequence reads: CSARPGTWRNGYTF. The DNA for the CDR3 is TGCAGTGCTCGCCCCGGGACGTGGAGGAATGGCTACACCTTC. The chain links TRBV20-1 to TRBJ1-2; possibly TRBD1 for D (5 bases). Trimming removed 5 bases from V and 6 bases from J, with 19 bases in between. Looked up from germline, CDR1 is DFQATT and CDR2 is SNEGSKA (reference sequence). This CDR3 has 14 amino acids.

The sample holds a few counts of this clonotype. The chain carries TRBV20-1 and TRBJ2-2; TRBD1 matches at 7 bases. Trimming cost V 3 bases and J 9 bases; bases outside gene matches: 4. Germline V gene sequence: CDR1 DFQATT, CDR2 SNEGSKA (reference sequence). CDR3 length equals 12 residues. CDR3 loop: CSASRGLRELFF. In nucleotides, the CDR3 is TGCAGTGCTAGCAGGGGGTTACGGGAGCTGTTTTTT.

The rearrangement uses TRBV9 and TRBJ2-5, with D unclear. The ends were cut back, 0 bases at V and 5 bases at J, with 14 bases in the middle. Germline assignment: CDR1 SGDLS and CDR2 YYNGEE. The CDR3 contains 15 residues. CDR3 protein: CASSVGGGLGETQYF. The CDR3 DNA sequence: TGTGCCAGCAGCGTAGGCGGCGGCCTGGGGGAGACCCAGTACTTC. The full variable domain, in which reference TRBV9 and TRBJ2-5 provide the parts outside the CDR3, is DSGVTQTPKHLITATGQRVTLRCSPRSGDLSVYWYQQSLDQGLQFLIQYYNGEERAKGNILERFSAQQFPDLHSELNLSSLELGDSALYFCASSVGGGLGETQYFGPGTRLLVL.

The rearrangement joins TRBV13 to TRBJ2-7; 7 positions agree with TRBD1. From germline, CDR1 is PRHDT and CDR2 FYEKMQ (reference sequence). Unmatched junction bases numbered 9, after V lost 5 bases and J lost 5 bases. The CDR3 is made up of 14 amino acids. The CDR3 is CASSRRDRADEQYF. CDR3 coding DNA: TGTGCCAGCAGCCGAAGAGACAGGGCCGACGAGCAGTACTTC.

This clonotype appeared a few times. The chain recombines TRBV10-3 with TRBJ1-5; D is possibly TRBD1 (6 bases). Germline V CDR1 and CDR2: ENHRY, SYGVKD. V lost 2 bases, J lost 4 bases, and 9 bases lay in between. This CDR3 spans 14 amino acids. The CDR3 sequence: CAISEHTGNQPQHF. CDR3 sequence (DNA): TGTGCCATCAGTGAGCACACAGGGAATCAGCCCCAGCATTTT.

This clonotype was recorded a few times. CDR3 protein: CSAELPGLAGGHNEQFF. The CDR3 nucleotides read TGCAGTGCTGAACTCCCGGGACTAGCGGGGGGTCACAATGAGCAGTTCTTC. The chain uses TRBV20-1 and TRBJ2-1; 15 bases fit TRBD2. The CDR3 is 17 residues long. The trim removed 5 bases at V and 5 bases at J, leaving 10 bases unmatched. Germline V CDR1 and CDR2: DFQATT, SNEGSKA (reference sequence).

Only a few counts were recorded for this clonotype. The chain joins TRBV4-2 to TRBJ2-1; TRBD2 matches at 8 bases. The germline gives CDR1 LGHNA, CDR2 YNFKEQ. This CDR3 is 16 amino acids long. J was trimmed by 2 bases and V by 1 base; bases with no gene match: 4. The CDR3: CASSQGAGGTYNEQFF. The CDR3 coding sequence is TGTGCCAGCAGCCAAGGGGCGGGGGGTACCTACAATGAGCAGTTCTTC.

This clonotype was counted between two and nine times. This rearrangement joins TRBV10-1 to TRBJ1-1; 8 bases match TRBD1. The trim removed 3 bases at V and 6 bases at J, leaving 6 bases unmatched. The germline CDR1 and CDR2 sequences are WNHNN and SYGVQD (reference sequence). The CDR3 sequence is 14 residues long. CDR3 sequence (DNA): TGCGCCAGCAGTGAAAGGACAGGGTACGCTGAAGCTTTCTTT. It translates to CASSERTGYAEAFF.

The rearrangement links TRBV11-1 to TRBJ2-5; 15 bases map to TRBD2. Per germline, CDR1 SGHAT and CDR2 FQDESV (reference sequence). With 4 bases clipped from V and 2 bases from J, the junction kept 8 bases outside the gene matches. CDR3 length equals 18 residues. The CDR3 DNA sequence: TGTGCCAGCAGCTACCTGGGACTAGCGGGAGGAAGGCAAGAGACCCAGTACTTC. Its translation is CASSYLGLAGGRQETQYF.

The chain is built from TRBV7-9 and TRBJ1-4; D call uncertain. Trimming took off 0 bases at V and 0 bases at J, with 2 bases between the two ends. Germline V gene sequence: CDR1 SEHNR, CDR2 FQNEAQ (reference sequence). There are 14 residues in the CDR3. As DNA, the CDR3 is TGTGCCAGCAGCTTAGCTGCAACTAATGAAAAACTGTTTTTT. Its translation: CASSLAATNEKLFF.

The chain combines TRBV9 with TRBJ2-1, with D possibly being TRBD2 (6 bases). CDR3 length: 17 residues. Germline CDR1 reads SGDLS; CDR2 reads YYNGEE. V was shortened by 0 bases and J by 0 bases, with 13 bases between the two germline ends. CDR3 in amino acids: CASSVGRGRSSYNEQFF. The DNA for the CDR3 is TGTGCCAGCAGCGTAGGCCGGGGGAGGAGCTCCTACAATGAGCAGTTCTTC.

The genes are TRBV7-2 and TRBJ2-1; D possibly corresponds to TRBD2 (5 bases). This CDR3 is 15 amino acids long. In germline, CDR1 is SGHTA, CDR2 FQGNSA. The ends were cut back, 1 base at V and 6 bases at J, with 13 bases in the middle. CDR3 sequence reads: CASSLDGLKTNEQFF. The CDR3 nucleotides read TGTGCCAGCAGCTTAGATGGACTGAAGACCAATGAGCAGTTCTTC.

This clonotype was observed a handful of times. The chain employs TRBV5-1 and TRBJ2-5; perhaps D is TRBD1 or TRBD2 (6 bases each). Trimming shortened V by 4 bases and J by 4 bases, and 14 bases separated the two germline ends. Germline CDR1 reads SGHRS; CDR2 reads YFSETQ. The CDR3 is made up of 14 amino acids. The CDR3 protein is CASSAQGGGETQYF. For the CDR3, the DNA is TGCGCCAGCAGCGCCCAAGGGGGAGGAGAGACCCAGTACTTC.

On this clonotype: Just one base apart from a much larger clone, this may be a read error. V usage is TRBV7-2 and J usage is TRBJ1-1; possible D gene TRBD1, 5 bases. This CDR3 comprises 15 residues. Looked up from germline, CDR1 is SGHTA and CDR2 is FQGNSA. The V and J ends lost 0 bases and 1 base respectively, with 9 bases between them. The CDR3 DNA sequence: TGTGCCAGCAGCTTAGCGGGACGGAGGAACACTGAAGCTTTCTTT. It specifies CASSLAGRRNTEAFF. Full variable domain (rest looked up from reference TRBV7-2 and TRBJ1-1): GAGVSQSPSNKVTEKGKDVELRCDPISGHTALYWYRQSLGQGLEFLIYFQGNSAPDKSGLPSDRFSAERTGGSVSTLTIQRTQQEDSAVYLCASSLAGRRNTEAFFGQGTRLTVV.